This T cell receptor beta chain was sequenced in a study of early T cells in non-severe SARS-CoV-2 infection (dated by TCRdb to 2020 to 2022). Broadly, across the study: Because TCR sequencing was done on bulk RNA from unsorted whole blood, the alpha and beta chains could not be paired. Broad study findings and their caveats: VDJdb matching was skewed toward anti-spike CD8 responses and likely underestimated virus-specific expansions by missing private and CD4 specificities.

CDR3 length: 14 amino acids, cysteine to phenylalanine. CDR3 DNA is the only sequence kept; it has 42 bases, read in frame from the first base. CDR1 is given as SGHAT and CDR2 as FQNNGV, both from the germline V gene. V trim: 1 base; J trim: 1 base; unmatched bases: 0. The protocol used for the library was 5' RACE. Sequencing relied on a NextSeq 500. To correct for sequencing error and PCR bias, the TCR library protocol tagged individual cDNA molecules with unique molecular identifiers. Both TCR alpha and beta chains were sequenced, and tight co-correlation was observed between alpha and beta sequence abundances in each sample. The published analysis was carried out like this. Decombinator V4 was used to annotate the V gene, J gene and CDR3 of the TCR sequences. Expanded TCRs were defined as changing significantly between any two time points under a Poisson model with p below 0.0001. TCR abundances were normalised to the total number of TCRs sequenced per sample and expressed as counts per million. MAIT TCRs were defined by TRAV1-2 paired with TRAJ12, TRAJ20 or TRAJ33, and iNKT TCRs by TRAV10 paired with TRAJ18. VDJdb, accessed 1 November 2021, was searched for CMV, EBV and SARS-CoV-2 annotated TCRs, excluding TCRs annotated for multiple antigens. TCRdb cleaned the public reads at Q25 with fastp, built clones with MiXCR and kept in-frame beta chains. Records with the same CDR3 protein are collapsed into one entry carrying the most frequent genes and DNA. In this record, the V and J calls reflect TCRdb's handling and not the investigators' own analysis. Within this sample are about 77,000 distinct CDR3 sequences, with approximately 9.1% of them counted one time only. The ten largest clones add up to about 4.6% of the sample.

This clonotype was seen ten or more times. The antigen it recognizes is unknown. It has no much larger one-base neighbor in the sample; base qualities were not kept. This was a case-control study nested in a cohort of healthcare workers in London, UK, who had nasopharyngeal swab PCR tests and blood samples taken every week. Healthcare workers were enrolled in the week of the UK lockdown, from 23 to 31 March 2020, and were followed every week for up to 16 weeks. This receptor chain uses TRBV11-2 and TRBJ1-1; TRBD1 lines up with 7 middle nucleotides. The clonotype originates from an adult who was a healthcare worker with PCR-confirmed SARS-CoV-2 infection or an uninfected control (not recorded which). The specimen sequenced was whole blood. CDR3 protein: CASSLGQGNTEAFF. Read as DNA, the sequence is TGTGCCAGCAGCTTAGGACAGGGGAACACTGAAGCTTTCTTT.